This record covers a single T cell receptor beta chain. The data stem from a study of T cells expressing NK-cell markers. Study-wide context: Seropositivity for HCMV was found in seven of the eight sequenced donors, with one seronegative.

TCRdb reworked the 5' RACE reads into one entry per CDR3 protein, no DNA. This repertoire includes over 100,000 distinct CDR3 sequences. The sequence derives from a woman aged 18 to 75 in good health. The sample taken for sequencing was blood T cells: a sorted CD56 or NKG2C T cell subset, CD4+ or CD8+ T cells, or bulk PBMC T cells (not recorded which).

This CDR3 reads CAISESGAGVSYEQFF. The chain employs TRBV10-3 and TRBJ2-1; no DNA is available, so the TRBD2 call from TCRdb remains unchecked. The CDR3 loop spans 16 amino acids. The germline gives CDR1 ENHRY, CDR2 SYGVKD.